This T cell receptor beta chain was documented in a study of preoperative IRX-2 immunotherapy in early breast cancer. Treatment reported: preoperative locoregional IRX-2 cytokine immunotherapy. Germline trimming cut 3 bases from V and 2 bases from J; bases unmatched to any gene: 4. The CDR3 is 15 amino acids. Sequencing was performed with immunoSEQ multiplex PCR; in TCRdb, only in-frame clones are kept and a portion is missing. Among 40,000 to 45,000 clones listed, approximately 75% were seen once. This specimen was tumor tissue, taken after IRX-2 immunotherapy. The TCR was taken from a human donor with breast cancer. The rearrangement links TRBV23-1 to TRBJ2-7; 10 positions match TRBD1. TRBV23-1 is designated an ORF whose function remains uncertain. DNA of the CDR3: TGCGCCAGCAGTCACCACGGGACAGGGGCCTACGAGCAGTACTTC. Amino acids: CASSHHGTGAYEQYF.